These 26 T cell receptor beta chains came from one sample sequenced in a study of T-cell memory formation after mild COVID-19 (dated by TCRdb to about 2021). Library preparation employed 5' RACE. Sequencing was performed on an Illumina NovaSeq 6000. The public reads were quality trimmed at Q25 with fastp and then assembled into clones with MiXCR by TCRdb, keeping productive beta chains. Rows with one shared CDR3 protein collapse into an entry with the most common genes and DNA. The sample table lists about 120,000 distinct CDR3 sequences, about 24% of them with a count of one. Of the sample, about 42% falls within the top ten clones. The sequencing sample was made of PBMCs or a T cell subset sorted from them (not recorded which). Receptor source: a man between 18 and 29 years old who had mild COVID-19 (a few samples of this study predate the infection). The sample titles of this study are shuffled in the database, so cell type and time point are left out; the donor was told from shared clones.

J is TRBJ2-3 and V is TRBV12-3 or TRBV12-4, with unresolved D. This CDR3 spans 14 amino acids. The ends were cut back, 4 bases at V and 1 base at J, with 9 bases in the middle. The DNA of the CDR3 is TGTGCCAGCAGTTACCGGAATGGCACAGATACGCAGTATTTT. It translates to CASSYRNGTDTQYF.

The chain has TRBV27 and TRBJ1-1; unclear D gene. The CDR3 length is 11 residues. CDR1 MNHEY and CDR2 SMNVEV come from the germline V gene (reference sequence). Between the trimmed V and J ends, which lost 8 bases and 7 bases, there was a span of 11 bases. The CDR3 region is CASGPGGEAFF. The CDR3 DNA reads TGTGCCAGCGGCCCGGGCGGTGAAGCTTTCTTT.

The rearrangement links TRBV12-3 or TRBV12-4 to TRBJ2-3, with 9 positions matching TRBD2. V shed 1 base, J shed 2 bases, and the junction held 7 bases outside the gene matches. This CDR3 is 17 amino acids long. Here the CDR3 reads CASSLGFPSGDTDTQYF. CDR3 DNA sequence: TGTGCCAGCAGTTTAGGGTTTCCTAGCGGGGACACAGATACGCAGTATTTT.

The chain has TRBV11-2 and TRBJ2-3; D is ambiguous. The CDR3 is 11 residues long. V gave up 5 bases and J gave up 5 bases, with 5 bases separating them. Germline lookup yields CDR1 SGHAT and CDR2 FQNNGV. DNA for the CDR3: TGTGCCAGCAGCCACAAAGATACGCAGTATTTT. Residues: CASSHKDTQYF.

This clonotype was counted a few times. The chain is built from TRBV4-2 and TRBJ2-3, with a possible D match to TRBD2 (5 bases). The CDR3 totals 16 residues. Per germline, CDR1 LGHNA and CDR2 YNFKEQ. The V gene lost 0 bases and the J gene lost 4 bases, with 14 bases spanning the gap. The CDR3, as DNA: TGTGCCAGCAGCCAAGAGTCGGCTAGCCCGGCAGATACGCAGTATTTT. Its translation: CASSQESASPADTQYF.

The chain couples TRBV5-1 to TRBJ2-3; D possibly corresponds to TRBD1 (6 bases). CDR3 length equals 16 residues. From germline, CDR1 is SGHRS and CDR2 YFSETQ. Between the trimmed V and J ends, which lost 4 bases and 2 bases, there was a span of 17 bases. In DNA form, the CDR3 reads TGCGCCAGCAGCACCCTGGGCAGACAGGACACAGATACGCAGTATTTT. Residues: CASSTLGRQDTDTQYF.

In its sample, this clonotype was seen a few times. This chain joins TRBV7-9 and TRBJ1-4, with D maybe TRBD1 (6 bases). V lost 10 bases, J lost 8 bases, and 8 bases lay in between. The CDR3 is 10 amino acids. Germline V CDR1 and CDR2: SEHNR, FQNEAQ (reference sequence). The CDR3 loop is CATQGEKLFF. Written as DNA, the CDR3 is TGTGCCACCCAGGGGGAAAAACTGTTTTTT. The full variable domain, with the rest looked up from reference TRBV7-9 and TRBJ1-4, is DTGVSQNPRHKITKRGQNVTFRCDPISEHNRLYWYRQTLGQGPEFLTYFQNEAQLEKSRLLSDRFSAERPKGSFSTLEIQRTEQGDSAMYLCATQGEKLFFGSGTQLSVL.

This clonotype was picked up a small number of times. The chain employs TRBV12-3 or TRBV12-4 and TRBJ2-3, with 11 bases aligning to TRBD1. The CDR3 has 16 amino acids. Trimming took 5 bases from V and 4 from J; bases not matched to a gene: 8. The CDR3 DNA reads TGTGCCAGCAGTCCTCTAGGGACAGGGGGAGCAGATACGCAGTATTTT. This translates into CASSPLGTGGADTQYF.

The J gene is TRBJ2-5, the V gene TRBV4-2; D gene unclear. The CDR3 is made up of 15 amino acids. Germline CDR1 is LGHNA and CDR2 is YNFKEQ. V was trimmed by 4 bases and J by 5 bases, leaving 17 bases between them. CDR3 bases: TGTGCCAGCAGCCTTCTCGGTAGACCACTTGAGACCCAGTACTTC. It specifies CASSLLGRPLETQYF.

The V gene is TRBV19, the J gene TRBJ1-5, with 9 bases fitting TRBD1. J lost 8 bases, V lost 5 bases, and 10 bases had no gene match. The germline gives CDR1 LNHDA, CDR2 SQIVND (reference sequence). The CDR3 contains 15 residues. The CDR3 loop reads CASSFHGTGSEPQHF. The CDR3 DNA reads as TGTGCCAGTAGTTTCCATGGGACAGGGTCGGAGCCCCAGCATTTT.

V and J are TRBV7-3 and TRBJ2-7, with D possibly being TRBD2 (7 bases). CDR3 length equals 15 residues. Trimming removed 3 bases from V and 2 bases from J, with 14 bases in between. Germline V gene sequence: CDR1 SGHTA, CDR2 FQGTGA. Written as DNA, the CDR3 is TGTGCCAGCAGCTTGGGGGGGCTGGCCCCCTACGAGCAGTACTTC. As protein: CASSLGGLAPYEQYF.

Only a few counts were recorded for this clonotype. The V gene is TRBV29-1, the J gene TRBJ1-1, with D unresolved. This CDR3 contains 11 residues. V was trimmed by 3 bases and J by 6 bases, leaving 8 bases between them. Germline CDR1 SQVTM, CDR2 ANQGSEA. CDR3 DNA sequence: TGCAGCGTTGACTTAGGCTCTGAAGCTTTCTTT. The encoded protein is CSVDLGSEAFF.

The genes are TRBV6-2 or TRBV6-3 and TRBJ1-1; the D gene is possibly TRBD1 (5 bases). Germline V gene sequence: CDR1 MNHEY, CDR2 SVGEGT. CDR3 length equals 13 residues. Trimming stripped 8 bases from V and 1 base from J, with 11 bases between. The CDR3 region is CASLVGGNTEAFF. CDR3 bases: TGTGCCAGCCTCGTGGGGGGGAACACTGAAGCTTTCTTT.

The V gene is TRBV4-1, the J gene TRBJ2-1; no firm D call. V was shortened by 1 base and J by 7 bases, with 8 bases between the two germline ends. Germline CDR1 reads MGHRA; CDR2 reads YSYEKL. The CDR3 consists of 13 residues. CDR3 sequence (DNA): TGCGCCAGCAGCCAAGTATTCGGAAATGAGCAGTTCTTC. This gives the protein CASSQVFGNEQFF.

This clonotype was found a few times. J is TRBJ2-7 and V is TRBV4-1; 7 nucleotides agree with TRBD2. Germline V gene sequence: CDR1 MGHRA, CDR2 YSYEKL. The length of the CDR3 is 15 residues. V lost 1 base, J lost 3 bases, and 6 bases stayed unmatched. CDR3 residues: CASSQGTSVDYEQYF. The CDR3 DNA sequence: TGCGCCAGCAGCCAAGGTACTAGCGTGGACTACGAGCAGTACTTC.

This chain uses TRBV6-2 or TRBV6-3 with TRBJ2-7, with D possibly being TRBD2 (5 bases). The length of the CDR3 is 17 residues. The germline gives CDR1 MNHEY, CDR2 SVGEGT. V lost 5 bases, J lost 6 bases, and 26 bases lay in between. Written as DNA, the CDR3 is TGTGCCAGCAGTGTCTTGGGTCGGTCAGCGCTCGAGGGCGAGCAGTACTTC. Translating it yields CASSVLGRSALEGEQYF.

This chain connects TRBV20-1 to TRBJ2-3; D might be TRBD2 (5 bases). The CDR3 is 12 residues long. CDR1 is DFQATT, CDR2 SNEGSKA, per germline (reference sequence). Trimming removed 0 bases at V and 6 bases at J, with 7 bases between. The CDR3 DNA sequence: TGCAGTGCTAGAGATCCGGGGGATACGCAGTATTTT. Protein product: CSARDPGDTQYF.

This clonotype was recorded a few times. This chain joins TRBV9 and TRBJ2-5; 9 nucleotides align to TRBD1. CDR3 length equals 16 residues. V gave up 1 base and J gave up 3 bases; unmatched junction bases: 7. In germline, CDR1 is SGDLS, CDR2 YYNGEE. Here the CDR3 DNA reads TGTGCCAGCAGCGTATTGGGACAGGGAATGAAAGAGACCCAGTACTTC. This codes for CASSVLGQGMKETQYF.

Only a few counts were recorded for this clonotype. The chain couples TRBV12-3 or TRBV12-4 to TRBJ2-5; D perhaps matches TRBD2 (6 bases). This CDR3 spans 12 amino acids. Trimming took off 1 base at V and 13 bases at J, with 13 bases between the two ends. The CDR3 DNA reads TGTGCCAGCAGTTTAGGTCCCGGGAGTGGGTACTTC. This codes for CASSLGPGSGYF.

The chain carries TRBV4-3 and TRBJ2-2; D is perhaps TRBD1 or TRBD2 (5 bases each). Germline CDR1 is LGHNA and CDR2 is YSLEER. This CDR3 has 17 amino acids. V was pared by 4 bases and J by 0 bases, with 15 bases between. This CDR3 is CASSLPRGPANTGELFF. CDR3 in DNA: TGCGCCAGCAGCCTCCCGAGGGGACCCGCGAACACCGGGGAGCTGTTTTTT.

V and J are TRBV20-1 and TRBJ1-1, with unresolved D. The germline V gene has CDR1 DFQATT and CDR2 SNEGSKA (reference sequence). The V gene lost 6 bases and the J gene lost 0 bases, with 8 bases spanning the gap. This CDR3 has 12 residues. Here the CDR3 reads CSAVGLNTEAFF. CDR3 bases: TGCAGTGCAGTAGGCCTGAACACTGAAGCTTTCTTT.

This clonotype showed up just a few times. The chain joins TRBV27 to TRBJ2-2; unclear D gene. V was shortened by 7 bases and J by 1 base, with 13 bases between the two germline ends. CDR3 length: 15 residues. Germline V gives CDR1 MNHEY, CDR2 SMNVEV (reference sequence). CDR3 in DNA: TGTGCCAGCAATGCAAAAGCTATGAACACCGGGGAGCTGTTTTTT. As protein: CASNAKAMNTGELFF.

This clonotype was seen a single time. The CDR3 nucleotides read TGTGCCAGCAGCTTGTTCCAGGCAGATACGCAGTATTTT. Amino acid sequence: CASSLFQADTQYF. The V gene is TRBV5-8, the J gene TRBJ2-3; D gene unclear. Germline CDR1 is SGHTS and CDR2 is YDEGEE. The ends were cut back, 1 base at V and 4 bases at J, with 7 bases in the middle. The CDR3 runs to 13 residues.

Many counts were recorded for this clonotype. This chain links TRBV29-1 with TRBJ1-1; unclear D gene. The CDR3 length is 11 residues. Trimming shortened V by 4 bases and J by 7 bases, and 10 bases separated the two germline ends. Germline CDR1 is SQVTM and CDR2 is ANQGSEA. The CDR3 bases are TGCAGCGTTGGCAGTGGTGGTGAAGCTTTCTTT. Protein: CSVGSGGEAFF. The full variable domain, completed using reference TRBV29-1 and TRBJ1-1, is SAVISQKPSRDICQRGTSLTIQCQVDSQVTMMFWYRQQPGQSLTLIATANQGSEATYESGFVIDKFPISRPNLTFSTLTVSNMSPEDSSIYLCSVGSGGEAFFGQGTRLTVV.

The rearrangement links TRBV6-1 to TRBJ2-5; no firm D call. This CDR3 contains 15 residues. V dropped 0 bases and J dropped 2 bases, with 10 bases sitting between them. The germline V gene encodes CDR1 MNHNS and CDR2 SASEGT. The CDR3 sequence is CASSEAIGQQETQYF. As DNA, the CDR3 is TGTGCCAGCAGTGAAGCAATCGGGCAGCAAGAGACCCAGTACTTC.

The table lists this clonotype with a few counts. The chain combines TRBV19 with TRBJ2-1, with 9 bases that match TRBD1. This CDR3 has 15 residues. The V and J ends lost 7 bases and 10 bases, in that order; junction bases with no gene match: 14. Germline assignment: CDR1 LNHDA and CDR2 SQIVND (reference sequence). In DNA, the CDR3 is TGTGCCAGTACTCACTTCCCGGGACAGGGTAGGGAGCAGTTCTTC. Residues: CASTHFPGQGREQFF.